Sequencing of this T cell receptor beta chain was carried out in a study of identical twins. Trimming shortened V by 2 bases and J by 4 bases, and 10 bases separated the two germline ends. In germline, CDR1 is GTSNPN, CDR2 SVGIG (reference sequence). The CDR3 is made up of 13 amino acids. A universal primer binding site was introduced by template switching. The final cDNA contained unique molecular identifiers. Using its own MiXCR run on the 5' RACE reads, TCRdb lists one record per CDR3 protein. The repertoire holds about 470,000 distinct CDR3 sequences, 20% to 25% seen once, with about 2.7% in the top ten. These same records also appear under a second study, on T cells expressing NK-cell markers. As that study records: Beta-chain profiling covered CD3+CD56+NKG2C+, CD3+CD56+NKG2C- and CD3+CD56-NKG2C+ sorted subsets. Of CD8+ T cells, roughly 1.0-7.0% belonged to dominant NKG2C+ clonotypes in roughly six donors. In a handful of donors, dominant clonotypes made up about 28.3-65% of CD3+CD56-NKG2C+ cells.

The gene calls are TRBV30 and TRBJ2-3, with D perhaps given as TRBD1 or TRBD2 (6 bases each). The sample consisted of CD4+ T cells sorted from blood. The TCR comes from a woman in her late teens or twenties in good health. The CDR3 sequence is CAWSRGDSDTQYF. CDR3 nucleotide sequence: TGTGCCTGGAGTAGGGGGGATTCAGATACGCAGTATTTT.